One TCR beta chain is described in this entry. No antigen is known for it. The time point was: new active TB diagnosis, blood taken before or within 7 days of starting treatment. Tuberculosis was confirmed by positive sputum smear and/or M. tuberculosis culture. This sample stems from a study of T cells in tuberculosis. Study in general: This South African cohort compared adolescents with or without latent tuberculosis against adults with active tuberculosis. PBMC were archived before or within 7 days of starting treatment. Study conclusions and caveats: Shorter CDR3-alpha in active tuberculosis partly drove smaller distances.

Generated by immunoSEQ multiplex PCR, the TCRdb table keeps only in-frame clones and is missing some. The sample lists tens of thousands of clones, nearly 90% seen once, with 5% to 6.5% in the top ten. Unmatched junction bases numbered 4, after V lost 4 bases and J lost 6 bases. Germline V lookup: CDR1 SGHDT, CDR2 YYEEEE. This CDR3 region has 15 residues. This sequence joins TRBV5-6 and TRBJ1-4; 12 bases are shared with TRBD1. The sequenced sample was PBMCs, obtained at tuberculosis diagnosis. This receptor was obtained from an adult with tuberculosis. Written as DNA, the CDR3 is TGTGCCAGCAGCCAGGGGACAGGGGGCTATGAAAAACTGTTTTTT. Translating it yields CASSQGTGGYEKLFF.